What follows describes a single T cell receptor (beta chain). A read error may account for a junction end that differs from germline. The sample is drawn from a study of T cells in Graves' hyperthyroidism and ophthalmopathy. Amplification yielded TCR beta CDR3 regions, with RNA transcripts as the source. TCR CDR3 underwent first-round RT-PCR with the HTBI primer set. From the multiplex PCR reads, TCRdb called clonotypes with MiXCR, one entry per CDR3 protein. Of 750,000 to 900,000 distinct CDR3 sequences in the sample, 38% were seen once. Germline V lookup: CDR1 ENHRY, CDR2 SYGVKD. The CDR3 contains 11 residues. Graves' hyperthyroidism was deemed stable absent ophthalmopathy progression within 18 months.

This rearrangement joins TRBV10-3 to TRBJ2-5; 10 bases map to TRBD1. The receptor was derived from a man younger than 35 with Graves' hyperthyroidism. Sequencing was carried out using blood. CDR3 nucleotide sequence: TGTGCCACCGGGACAGGGGAGACCAAGTACTTC. Protein: CATGTGETKYF.